These 6 T cell receptor beta chains were all obtained from the same sample, sequenced in a study of T cells after yellow fever vaccination. MiXCR, applied by TCRdb to the 5' RACE reads, yields one record per CDR3 protein. The sample consists of some 420,000 distinct CDR3 sequences, under 20% of them appearing once. This specimen was PBMCs, taken before the yellow fever booster vaccination. These receptors were collected from a man aged 18 to 30 who received the YFV17D yellow fever vaccine.

The J gene is TRBJ2-7, the V gene TRBV29-1; 8 nucleotides match TRBD1. V shed 5 bases and J 0 bases; nucleotides not matched to a gene: 3. The CDR3 covers 13 residues. From germline, CDR1 is SQVTM and CDR2 ANQGSEA. CDR3 DNA sequence: TGCAGCGTTACGGACAGGGCCTCCTACGAGCAGTACTTC. This sequence encodes CSVTDRASYEQYF.

The rearrangement links TRBV9 to TRBJ1-6; D is perhaps TRBD1 (5 bases). The CDR3 extends over 14 amino acids. With 4 bases removed from V and 9 bases from J, the gap between germline ends came to 14 bases. Germline V gene data show CDR1 as SGDLS and CDR2 as YYNGEE. CDR3 coding DNA: TGTGCCAGCAGCCCGCTGAGGGACCTTTCACCCCTCCACTTT. Translation: CASSPLRDLSPLHF.

This rearrangement joins TRBV5-6 to TRBJ2-2; D remains ambiguous. CDR3 length equals 15 residues. The V end lost 6 bases, the J end lost 6 bases, and 18 bases lay between the germline ends. The germline V gene has CDR1 SGHDT and CDR2 YYEEEE. The CDR3: CASTRPRTSPGELFF. CDR3 nucleotide sequence: TGTGCCAGCACCCGGCCCAGGACCTCCCCCGGGGAGCTGTTTTTT.

This clonotype was picked up many times. V is TRBV7-9 and J is TRBJ2-2; D remains unclear. CDR3 length: 15 amino acids. V lost 3 bases and J lost 2, with 10 bases in between. Germline assignment: CDR1 SEHNR and CDR2 FQNEAQ (reference sequence). DNA for the CDR3: TGTGCCAGCAGCTTTAGTATGATCAACACCGGGGAGCTGTTTTTT. The encoded protein is CASSFSMINTGELFF.

The V gene is TRBV18, the J gene TRBJ1-3, with 7 bases lining up with TRBD1. The germline V gene encodes CDR1 KGHSH and CDR2 LQKENI. V shed 2 bases and J 5 bases; nucleotides not matched to a gene: 3. The CDR3 extends over 14 amino acids. This CDR3 reads CASSPGQERNTIYF. CDR3 DNA sequence: TGTGCCAGCTCACCAGGACAGGAAAGAAACACCATATATTTT.

The CDR3 loop is CATSRARETGELFF. As DNA, the CDR3 is TGTGCCACCAGCAGAGCAAGGGAAACCGGGGAGCTGTTTTTT. The V call is TRBV15, the J call TRBJ2-2; D gene ambiguous. Per the germline V gene, CDR1 is LNHNV and CDR2 is YYDKDF (reference sequence). V was cut by 1 base and J by 5 bases, with 8 bases left in between. The CDR3 runs 14 residues. Drawing the rest from reference TRBV15 and TRBJ2-2, the complete variable domain is DAMVIQNPRYQVTQFGKPVTLSCSQTLNHNVMYWYQQKSSQAPKLLFHYYDKDFNNEADTPDNFQSRRPNTSFCFLDIRSPGLGDTAMYLCATSRARETGELFFGEGSRLTVL.